What follows is one TCR beta chain and its context. What it recognizes is unknown. The data stem from a study of T cell responses to AZD1222 COVID-19 vaccine. Study-level points and caveats: Samples come after the peak T cell response, not at day 14. Females made up more of the donors, who were largely white British, and clonal diversity may have come out too low. Baseline seropositivity occurred in only a handful of AZD1222 recipients.

The J segment lost 3 bases and the V segment lost 4 bases, leaving 10 bases of the junction unmatched. Germline V CDR1 and CDR2: SGDLS, YYNGEE. The CDR3 sequence is 17 residues long. Clones were read by immunoSEQ multiplex PCR, and TCRdb kept only the in-frame ones, dropping some. Of approximately 110,000 clones listed, about 90% are singletons. The chain has TRBV9 and TRBJ1-6, with 7 bases matching TRBD1. Source: peripheral blood, taken on day 0 of AZD1222 vaccination. The TCR was taken from an adult in good health. CDR3 sequence: CASSPPRTGDYNSPLHF. In DNA form, the CDR3 reads TGTGCCAGCAGCCCCCCCCGGACAGGCGACTATAATTCACCCCTCCACTTT. The complete variable domain, with remaining parts taken from reference TRBV9 and TRBJ1-6, reads DSGVTQTPKHLITATGQRVTLRCSPRSGDLSVYWYQQSLDQGLQFLIQYYNGEERAKGNILERFSAQQFPDLHSELNLSSLELGDSALYFCASSPPRTGDYNSPLHFGNGTRLTVT.